The sequence of this T cell receptor (beta chain) was determined in a study of blood T cell repertoires in COVID-19. Germline CDR1 is SGHAT and CDR2 is FQNNGV. V shed 8 bases and J shed 7 bases, with 9 bases lying between them. The CDR3 is 12 residues long. The repertoire was sequenced with immunoSEQ multiplex PCR; TCRdb's copy has only in-frame clones and lacks some. The table includes approximately 100,000 clones, just over 90% detected once. This chain uses TRBV11-2 with TRBJ1-6; D gene ambiguous. This sequence was found in a man aged 60 to 75 with acute or convalescent COVID-19. The sequenced sample consisted of peripheral blood. This chain's CDR3 is CASARRNSPLHF. CDR3 bases: TGTGCCAGCGCCCGGAGGAATTCACCCCTCCACTTT.